The 29 T cell receptor beta chains given below trace back to one sample, sequenced in a study of vaccination effects on CD4 cells after COVID-19. Sequencing followed a ViraFEST assay step that expanded antigen-specific CD4+ T cells with viral peptide pools. Having been cultured for 10 days, the cells underwent CD4+ T cell isolation. By PCR, the person was confirmed to have had SARS-CoV-2 infection between March and December 2020. These receptors have no known antigen. Generated by immunoSEQ multiplex PCR, the TCRdb table keeps only in-frame clones and is missing some. The data hold more than 35,000 clones, with roughly 69% observed a single time. The sample here was CD4+ T cells from PBMCs cultured with HCoV-NL63 spike peptides, taken before COVID-19 vaccination. The receptors were gathered from a human donor who had a prior SARS-CoV-2 infection.

The chain is built from TRBV5-1 and TRBJ1-4, with 10 bases lining up with TRBD1. The V gene's germline CDR1 is SGHRS and CDR2 YFSETQ. The CDR3 consists of 16 residues. J was trimmed by 7 bases and V by 4 bases; bases with no gene match: 10. The CDR3 loop is CASSVGQGSLFEKLFF. The CDR3 DNA reads TGCGCCAGCAGCGTGGGACAGGGGAGTCTATTTGAAAAACTGTTTTTT.

A few counts support this clone. The rearrangement links TRBV11-3 to TRBJ1-1, with D maybe TRBD1 (5 bases). Per germline, CDR1 SGHNT and CDR2 YENEEA. The ends were cut back, 5 bases at V and 3 bases at J, with 16 bases in the middle. The CDR3 is 15 residues long. DNA for the CDR3: TGTGCCAGCAGCCACAATTCGGGGGGAGACACTGAAGCTTTCTTT. It specifies CASSHNSGGDTEAFF.

The genes are TRBV7-8 and TRBJ2-7; 10 bases match TRBD1. Per germline, CDR1 SGHVS and CDR2 FQNEAQ. The V segment lost 1 base and the J segment 2 bases; nucleotides outside the gene matches: 8. CDR3 length equals 17 residues. DNA for the CDR3: TGTGCCAGCAGCTTAGATTACCGGACAGGGGGGGCCTACGAGCAGTACTTC. It codes for CASSLDYRTGGAYEQYF.

The chain couples TRBV7-8 to TRBJ2-7; D call uncertain. This CDR3 region has 12 residues. V lost 5 bases, J lost 9 bases, and 14 bases lay in between. From germline, CDR1 is SGHVS and CDR2 FQNEAQ. CDR3 amino acids: CASSHPGSGQYF. The CDR3 region has the DNA TGTGCCAGCAGCCACCCCGGCTCCGGGCAGTACTTC.

This clone appeared a single time. J is TRBJ1-6 and V is TRBV9; D unclear. V lost 0 bases and J lost 7, with 5 bases in between. The CDR3 extends over 13 amino acids. The germline V gene has CDR1 SGDLS and CDR2 YYNGEE. CDR3 coding DNA: TGTGCCAGCAGCGTAGAAGTAAATTCACCCCTCCACTTT. Translated: CASSVEVNSPLHF.

The rearrangement links TRBV20-1 to TRBJ1-2; D not certain. V lost 5 bases and J lost 3, with 7 bases in between. Looked up from germline, CDR1 is DFQATT and CDR2 is SNEGSKA (reference sequence). The CDR3 covers 11 residues. The CDR3 here is CSASADYGYTF. Written as DNA, the CDR3 is TGCAGTGCTTCAGCGGACTATGGCTACACCTTC.

This chain connects TRBV6-1 to TRBJ2-1, with D unclear. The CDR3 sequence is 14 residues long. In germline, CDR1 is MNHNS, CDR2 SASEGT. V shed 3 bases and J shed 7 bases, with 13 bases lying between them. CDR3 protein: CASSDSLFLNEQFF. The CDR3 DNA follows: TGTGCCAGCAGTGATAGCCTATTTCTGAATGAGCAGTTCTTC.

The V and J genes are TRBV12-5 and TRBJ2-5; D gene ambiguous. CDR1 and CDR2 (germline): LGHNT, FRNRAP. Trimming stripped 1 base from V and 1 base from J, with 10 bases between. There are 15 residues in the CDR3. CDR3 residues: CASGLGNMGQETQYF. The CDR3 DNA reads TGTGCTAGTGGTTTGGGGAACATGGGCCAAGAGACCCAGTACTTC.

The chain links TRBV7-6 to TRBJ2-7; unclear D gene. V dropped 1 base and J dropped 5 bases, with 18 bases sitting between them. The CDR3 extends over 16 amino acids. The germline gives CDR1 SGHVS, CDR2 FNYEAQ. CDR3 sequence reads: CASSLVHGERGDEQYF. The CDR3 DNA is TGTGCCAGCAGCTTAGTCCACGGTGAAAGAGGCGACGAGCAGTACTTC.

This clone was recorded once. Written as DNA, the CDR3 is TGTGCCATCAGTGAGTCGGCCCTAGCCTCCTACAATGAGCAGTTCTTC. Its protein is CAISESALASYNEQFF. The V call is TRBV10-3, the J call TRBJ2-1; D might be TRBD2 (5 bases). CDR3 length: 16 residues. The V gene's germline CDR1 is ENHRY and CDR2 SYGVKD. V lost 0 bases to trimming and J lost 0 bases, with 9 bases between them.

This clone has just a few counts. Distinct nucleotide sequences in the sample also encode this CDR3. This sequence joins TRBV5-6 and TRBJ2-1; 7 bases match TRBD1. Germline V gene data show CDR1 as SGHDT and CDR2 as YYEEEE. This CDR3 region has 16 residues. J lost 3 bases, V lost 2 bases, and 8 bases had no gene match. Here the CDR3 reads CASSLTGANLYNEQFF. In DNA form, the CDR3 reads TGTGCCAGCAGCTTAACAGGGGCCAACCTCTACAATGAGCAGTTCTTC.

This chain links TRBV11-2 with TRBJ1-6; tentatively, D is TRBD1 (5 bases). The CDR3 is made up of 14 amino acids. The V gene's germline CDR1 is SGHAT and CDR2 FQNNGV. V dropped 1 base and J dropped 16 bases, with 17 bases sitting between them. The DNA of the CDR3 is TGTGCCAGCAGCTTAGTTCAGGGTGGGTTGAAGCTCCACTTT. Translation gives CASSLVQGGLKLHF. Variable domain in full (rest from reference TRBV11-2 and TRBJ1-6): EAGVAQSPRYKIIEKRQSVAFWCNPISGHATLYWYQQILGQGPKLLIQFQNNGVVDDSQLPKDRFSAERLKGVDSTLKIQPAKLEDSAVYLCASSLVQGGLKLHFGNGTRLTVT.

The chain has TRBV30 and TRBJ2-1, with no clear D. Deletions cut 1 base from V and 0 bases from J, with 13 bases between. Germline CDR1 reads GTSNPN; CDR2 reads SVGIG (reference sequence). This CDR3 has 16 amino acids. CDR3 sequence: CAWSEYTGFSYNEQFF. DNA for the CDR3: TGTGCCTGGAGTGAGTACACCGGCTTCTCCTACAATGAGCAGTTCTTC.

The chain carries TRBV5-1 and TRBJ2-5, with D perhaps given as TRBD1 or TRBD2 (5 bases each). Germline V gene sequence: CDR1 SGHRS, CDR2 YFSETQ. The CDR3 runs 15 residues. V was cut by 0 bases and J by 4 bases, with 13 bases left in between. The CDR3 spells CASSLAGSGRETQYF. The CDR3 DNA sequence: TGCGCCAGCAGCTTGGCCGGGTCAGGGAGAGAGACCCAGTACTTC.

The V gene is TRBV9, the J gene TRBJ2-7, with 7 bases identical to TRBD2. The CDR3 runs to 15 residues. Germline CDR1 is SGDLS and CDR2 is YYNGEE. V trimming: 4 bases; J trimming: 2 bases; junction bases outside the gene matches: 9. CDR3 sequence (DNA): TGTGCCAGCAGCTCCCGAGCGGGATCAACCTACGAGCAGTACTTC. Residues: CASSSRAGSTYEQYF.

The J gene is TRBJ1-3, the V gene TRBV30; TRBD1 aligns across 7 bases. The CDR3 totals 18 residues. Trimming took 1 base from V and 0 from J; bases not matched to a gene: 12. CDR1 GTSNPN and CDR2 SVGIG come from the germline V gene (reference sequence). The CDR3 sequence: CAWSAIRDSLDSGNTIYF. CDR3 nucleotide sequence: TGTGCCTGGAGTGCGATCCGGGACAGCCTTGACTCTGGAAACACCATATATTTT.

In this sample, this clone turned up once. The chain uses TRBV27 and TRBJ2-5, with D perhaps matching TRBD2 (6 bases). V gave up 3 bases and J gave up 5 bases, with 16 bases separating them. Germline CDR1 MNHEY, CDR2 SMNVEV (reference sequence). This CDR3 has 15 residues. The CDR3 nucleotides read TGTGCCAGCAGTTTCTTTTTTCGTGGGAGGGAGACCCAGTACTTC. Protein sequence: CASSFFFRGRETQYF.

This rearrangement joins TRBV21-1 to TRBJ1-6. TRBV21-1 is a recognized pseudogene. The CDR3 length is 16 residues. The chain's CDR3 is CASSKKGIEGNSPLHF. As DNA, the CDR3 is TGTGCCAGCAGCAAGAAGGGTATAGAGGGTAATTCACCCCTCCACTTT.

V and J are TRBV11-1 and TRBJ1-5; D remains ambiguous. V lost 1 base, J lost 3 bases, and 4 bases lay in between. The CDR3 consists of 13 residues. Germline V lookup: CDR1 SGHAT, CDR2 FQDESV (reference sequence). The CDR3 sequence: CASSLGYNQPQHF. The CDR3 nucleotides are TGTGCCAGCAGCTTAGGATACAATCAGCCCCAGCATTTT.

This clone was detected only a few times. V usage is TRBV7-9 and J usage is TRBJ2-1, with D perhaps assigned TRBD1 or TRBD2 (6 bases each). From germline, CDR1 is SEHNR and CDR2 FQNEAQ (reference sequence). The CDR3 covers 16 residues. V dropped 6 bases and J dropped 8 bases, with 23 bases sitting between them. CDR3 amino acids: CASRSKRGWGADEQFF. The CDR3 nucleotides are TGTGCCAGCAGAAGCAAACGTGGATGGGGGGCCGATGAGCAGTTCTTC.

The chain joins TRBV5-4 to TRBJ2-1, with a tentative D call TRBD1 (7 bases). Germline lookup yields CDR1 SGHNT and CDR2 YYREEE (reference sequence). This CDR3 region has 15 residues. V dropped 4 bases and J dropped 0 bases, with 11 bases sitting between them. CDR3 bases: TGTGCCAGCAGCGCGGGACAGCTCTCCTACAATGAGCAGTTCTTC. Translation: CASSAGQLSYNEQFF.

The CDR3 region has the DNA TGTGCCAGCAGCCTAGGACTGTTGGAGACCCAGTACTTC. Its protein is CASSLGLLETQYF. This rearrangement joins TRBV9 to TRBJ2-5; tentatively, D is TRBD2 (5 bases). Trimming left V 4 bases short and J 5 bases short, with 12 bases between. CDR1 is SGDLS and CDR2 is YYNGEE in the germline V gene. The CDR3 spans 13 residues.

The chain joins TRBV5-6 to TRBJ2-1, with D perhaps matching TRBD1 or TRBD2 (5 bases each). V was pared by 0 bases and J by 1 base, with 11 bases between. CDR3 length: 16 amino acids. CDR1 and CDR2 from the germline V gene are SGHDT and YYEEEE. The CDR3 loop reads CASSLGGVNSYNEQFF. The CDR3 nucleotides are TGTGCCAGCAGCTTGGGAGGGGTAAATTCCTACAATGAGCAGTTCTTC.

This chain links TRBV5-1 with TRBJ2-3; D gene uncertain. V was pared by 5 bases and J by 2 bases, with 9 bases between. CDR1 is SGHRS and CDR2 is YFSETQ in the germline V gene. This CDR3 spans 13 amino acids. The CDR3 bases are TGCGCCAGCAGTGATCAGGTCACAGATACGCAGTATTTT. Protein: CASSDQVTDTQYF.

The CDR3 sequence is CASSAAYEQYF. CDR3 nucleotide sequence: TGTGCCAGCAGCGCGGCCTACGAGCAGTACTTC. This chain links TRBV7-2 with TRBJ2-7; D ambiguous. From germline, CDR1 is SGHTA and CDR2 FQGNSA. The V end lost 5 bases, the J end lost 2 bases, and 4 bases lay between the germline ends. The CDR3 runs to 11 residues.

The chain employs TRBV4-1 and TRBJ2-2, with 11 bases that match TRBD2. Germline lookup yields CDR1 MGHRA and CDR2 YSYEKL. The junction had 6 bases not matched to a gene; V was cut back by 1 base and J by 2 bases. The CDR3 sequence is 18 residues long. CDR3 residues: CASSQAGTSGDNTGELFF. In DNA, the CDR3 is TGCGCCAGCAGCCAAGCAGGGACTAGCGGAGACAACACCGGGGAGCTGTTTTTT.

The rearrangement joins TRBV19 to TRBJ1-1; D is perhaps TRBD1 (5 bases). Trimming took 10 bases from V and 4 from J, leaving 16 bases between them. There are 13 residues in the CDR3. The germline CDR1 and CDR2 sequences are LNHDA and SQIVND (reference sequence). As DNA, the CDR3 is TGTGCCACTGGGGGGGGAAGAAGCACTGAAGCTTTCTTT. Protein: CATGGGRSTEAFF.

V is TRBV5-1 and J is TRBJ1-4; D call uncertain. Germline CDR1 SGHRS, CDR2 YFSETQ. The ends were cut back, 4 bases at V and 7 bases at J, with 14 bases in the middle. The CDR3 loop spans 14 amino acids. The CDR3 DNA sequence: TGCGCCAGCAGCCTACTCGGAAGTCGTGAAAAACTGTTTTTT. This translates into CASSLLGSREKLFF. Variable domain in full (rest from reference TRBV5-1 and TRBJ1-4): KAGVTQTPRYLIKTRGQQVTLSCSPISGHRSVSWYQQTPGQGLQFLFEYFSETQRNKGNFPGRFSGRQFSNSRSEMNVSTLELGDSALYLCASSLLGSREKLFFGSGTQLSVL.

The genes are TRBV2 and TRBJ1-6; tentative D call: TRBD1 (5 bases). The CDR3 contains 12 residues. V was shortened by 7 bases and J by 8 bases, with 9 bases between the two germline ends. Germline lookup yields CDR1 SNHLY and CDR2 FYNNEI. The CDR3 here is CASKVGDSPLHF. The CDR3 DNA is TGTGCCAGCAAAGTAGGGGATTCACCCCTCCACTTT.